This T cell receptor (beta chain) is drawn from a study of cytomegalovirus exposure and HLA in healthy donors. The PCR was carried out with 60 Vbeta primers and 13 Jbeta primers. Repertoires were generated with immunoSEQ multiplex PCR, while TCRdb's copy carries only in-frame clones and drops some. The table records about 150,000 clones, roughly 80% of them present only once. V lost 2 bases to trimming and J lost 6 bases, with 14 bases between them. Germline V gene sequence: CDR1 GTSNPN, CDR2 SVGIG (reference sequence). The CDR3 length is 14 residues. The rearrangement uses TRBV30 and TRBJ1-5; no reliable D call. The TCR sequence derives from a woman aged 45-65 years in good health and CMV-seropositive. Sequenced: PBMCs. The chain's CDR3 is CAWSPLLSGQPQHF. CDR3 nucleotides: TGTGCCTGGAGTCCCCTATTAAGTGGTCAGCCCCAGCATTTT.